This T cell receptor beta chain was sequenced for a study of CD8+CD57+ T cells in acquired aplastic anemia. Study summary: Roughly 3.2 ug was the average amount of DNA from sorted CD4+ and CD8+ cells. Broader study findings: Roughly 30 was the count of CD8+ CDR3 sequences that patients shared with controls. In CD8+ cells, Simpson's diversity showed no significant difference between patients and controls.

Genomic DNA was employed as the template in profiling TCR beta VDJ and CDR3. TCRdb called the reads again in MiXCR, with one record for every CDR3 protein. The table has hundreds of thousands of distinct CDR3 sequences, 65% to 75% seen once. The CDR3 totals 12 residues. CDR1 and CDR2 (germline): MGHDK, SYGVNS. With regard to this clonotype: The antigen remains undetermined. An end of the junction does not agree with germline; a read error may underlie this.

The receptor's source is a human donor in good health, serving as a control. The sequenced material came from sorted CD4+, CD8+, or CD8+CD57+ T cells (not recorded which) from PBMCs. The chain carries TRBV25-1 and TRBJ2-6; perhaps TRBD1 as D (5 bases). This CDR3 is CASRMNQDTEAF. The DNA for the CDR3 is TGTGCCAGCAGGATGAATCAGGACACTGAAGCTTTC.